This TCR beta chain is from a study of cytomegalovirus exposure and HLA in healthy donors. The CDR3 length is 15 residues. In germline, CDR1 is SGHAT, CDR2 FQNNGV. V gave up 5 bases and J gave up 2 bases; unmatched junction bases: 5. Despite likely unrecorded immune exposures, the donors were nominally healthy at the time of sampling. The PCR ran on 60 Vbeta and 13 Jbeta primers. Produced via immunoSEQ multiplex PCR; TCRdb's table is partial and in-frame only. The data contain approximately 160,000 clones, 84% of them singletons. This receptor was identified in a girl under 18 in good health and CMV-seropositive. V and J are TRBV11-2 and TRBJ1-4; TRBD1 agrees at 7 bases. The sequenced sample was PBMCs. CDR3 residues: CASSTGEATNEKLFF. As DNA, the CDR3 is TGTGCCAGCAGCACAGGGGAGGCCACTAATGAAAAACTGTTTTTT.